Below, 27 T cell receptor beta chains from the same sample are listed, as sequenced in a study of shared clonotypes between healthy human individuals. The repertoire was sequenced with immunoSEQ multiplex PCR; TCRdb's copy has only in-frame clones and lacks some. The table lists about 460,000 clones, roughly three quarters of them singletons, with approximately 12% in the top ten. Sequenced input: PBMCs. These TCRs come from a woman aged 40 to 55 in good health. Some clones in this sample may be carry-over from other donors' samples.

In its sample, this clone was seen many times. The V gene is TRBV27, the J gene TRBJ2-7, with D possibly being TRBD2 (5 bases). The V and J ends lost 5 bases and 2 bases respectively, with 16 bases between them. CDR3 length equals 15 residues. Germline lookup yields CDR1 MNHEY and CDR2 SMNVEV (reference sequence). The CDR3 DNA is TGTGCCAGCAGTCCCGACGGGGTAAATGCCTACGAGCAGTACTTC. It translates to CASSPDGVNAYEQYF.

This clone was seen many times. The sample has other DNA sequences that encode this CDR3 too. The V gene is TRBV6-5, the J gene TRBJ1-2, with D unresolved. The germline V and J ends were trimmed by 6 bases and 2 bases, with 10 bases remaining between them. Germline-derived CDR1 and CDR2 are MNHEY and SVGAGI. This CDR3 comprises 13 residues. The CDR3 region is CASSSRENYGYTF. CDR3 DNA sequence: TGTGCCAGCAGCTCAAGAGAGAACTATGGCTACACCTTC.

CDR3 sequence: CSAPRGNIQYF. The CDR3 nucleotides read TGCAGTGCTCCGCGAGGAAACATTCAGTACTTC. The chain recombines TRBV20-1 with TRBJ2-4; D is undetermined. V was clipped by 5 bases and J by 6 bases, with 8 bases between them. The CDR3 is made up of 11 amino acids. CDR1 is DFQATT, CDR2 SNEGSKA, per germline (reference sequence).

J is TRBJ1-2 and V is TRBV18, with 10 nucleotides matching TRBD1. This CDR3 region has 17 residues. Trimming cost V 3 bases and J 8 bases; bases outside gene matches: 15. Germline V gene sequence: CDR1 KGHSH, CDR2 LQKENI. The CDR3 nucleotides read TGTGCCAGCTCACCCCCGGGACAGGGGCTTTCATTCTGGGGCTACACCTTC. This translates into CASSPPGQGLSFWGYTF.

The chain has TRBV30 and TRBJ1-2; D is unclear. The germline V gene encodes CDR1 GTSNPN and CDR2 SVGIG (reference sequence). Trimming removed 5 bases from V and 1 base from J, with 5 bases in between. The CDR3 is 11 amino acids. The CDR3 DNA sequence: TGTGCCTGGGGGTATAACTATGGCTACACCTTC. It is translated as CAWGYNYGYTF.

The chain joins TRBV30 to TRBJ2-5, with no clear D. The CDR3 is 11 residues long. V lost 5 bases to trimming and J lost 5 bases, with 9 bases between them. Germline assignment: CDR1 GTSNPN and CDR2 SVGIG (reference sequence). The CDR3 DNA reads TGTGCCTGGGCCTTGGGGGAGACCCAGTACTTC. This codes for CAWALGETQYF.

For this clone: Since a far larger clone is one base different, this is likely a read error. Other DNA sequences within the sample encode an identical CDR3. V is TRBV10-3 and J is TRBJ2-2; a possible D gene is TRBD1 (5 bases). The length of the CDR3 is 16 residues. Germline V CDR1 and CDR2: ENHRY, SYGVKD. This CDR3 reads CAIRTGHLPNTGELFF. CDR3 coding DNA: TGTGCCATCAGGACTGGACATCTCCCGAATACCGGGGAGCTGTTTTTT.

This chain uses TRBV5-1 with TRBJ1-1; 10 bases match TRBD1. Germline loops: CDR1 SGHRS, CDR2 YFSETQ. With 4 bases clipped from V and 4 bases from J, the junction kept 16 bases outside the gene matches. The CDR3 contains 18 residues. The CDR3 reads CASSPPRTGGLGGTEAFF. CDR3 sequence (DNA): TGCGCCAGCAGCCCCCCCAGGACAGGGGGTTTGGGAGGCACTGAAGCTTTCTTT.

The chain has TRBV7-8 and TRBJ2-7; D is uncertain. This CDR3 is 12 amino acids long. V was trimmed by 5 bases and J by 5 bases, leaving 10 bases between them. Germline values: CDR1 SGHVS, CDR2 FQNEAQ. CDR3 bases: TGTGCCAGCAGCGCCCGAAGGAACGAGCAGTACTTC. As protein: CASSARRNEQYF.

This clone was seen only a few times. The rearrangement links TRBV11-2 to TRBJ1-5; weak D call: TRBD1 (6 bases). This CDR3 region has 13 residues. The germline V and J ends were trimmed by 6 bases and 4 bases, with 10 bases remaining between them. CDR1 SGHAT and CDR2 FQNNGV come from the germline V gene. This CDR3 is CASRQGINQPQHF. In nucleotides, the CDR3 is TGTGCCAGCAGGCAGGGGATAAATCAGCCCCAGCATTTT.

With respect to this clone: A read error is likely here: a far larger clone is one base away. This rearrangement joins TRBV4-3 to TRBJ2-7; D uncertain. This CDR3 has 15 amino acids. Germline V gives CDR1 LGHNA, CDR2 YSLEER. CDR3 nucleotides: TGCGCCAGCAGCCAAGGGGCGAACCCCCACTACGAGCAGCACTTC. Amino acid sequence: CASSQGANPHYEQHF.

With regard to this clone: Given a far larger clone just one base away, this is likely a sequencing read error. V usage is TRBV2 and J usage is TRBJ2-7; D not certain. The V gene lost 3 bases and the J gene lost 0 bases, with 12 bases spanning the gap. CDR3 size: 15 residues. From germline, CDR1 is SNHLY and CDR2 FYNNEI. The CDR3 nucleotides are TGTGCCAGCAGTGACCGTCCTACATTCTCCTACGAGCAGTACTTC. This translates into CASSDRPTFSYEQYF.

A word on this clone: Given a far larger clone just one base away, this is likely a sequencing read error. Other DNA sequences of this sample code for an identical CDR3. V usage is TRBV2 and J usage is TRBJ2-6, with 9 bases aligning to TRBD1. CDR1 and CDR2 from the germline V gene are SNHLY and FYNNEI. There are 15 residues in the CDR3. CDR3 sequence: CASGRDRAGANVLTF. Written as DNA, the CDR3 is TGCGCCAGCGGCCGGGACAGGGCTGGGGCCAACGTCCTGACTTTC.

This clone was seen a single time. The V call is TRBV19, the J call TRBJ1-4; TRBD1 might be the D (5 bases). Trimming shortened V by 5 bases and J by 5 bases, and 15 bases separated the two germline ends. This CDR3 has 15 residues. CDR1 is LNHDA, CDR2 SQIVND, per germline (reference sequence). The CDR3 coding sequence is TGTGCCAGTAGTGGCTGGGGCGGACCGAATGAAAAACTGTTTTTT. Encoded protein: CASSGWGGPNEKLFF.

The CDR3: CAWSGRIALNTEAFF. DNA of the CDR3: TGTGCCTGGAGTGGACGGATAGCTTTGAACACTGAAGCTTTCTTT. The chain employs TRBV30 and TRBJ1-1; D uncertain. Looked up from germline, CDR1 is GTSNPN and CDR2 is SVGIG (reference sequence). The ends were cut back, 1 base at V and 0 bases at J, with 12 bases in the middle. This CDR3 contains 15 residues.

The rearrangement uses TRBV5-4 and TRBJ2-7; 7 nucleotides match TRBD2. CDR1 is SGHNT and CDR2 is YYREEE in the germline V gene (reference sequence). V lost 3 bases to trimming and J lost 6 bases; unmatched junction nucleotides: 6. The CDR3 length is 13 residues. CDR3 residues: CASSSKTSREQYF. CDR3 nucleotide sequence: TGTGCCAGCAGCTCCAAGACTAGCCGCGAGCAGTACTTC.

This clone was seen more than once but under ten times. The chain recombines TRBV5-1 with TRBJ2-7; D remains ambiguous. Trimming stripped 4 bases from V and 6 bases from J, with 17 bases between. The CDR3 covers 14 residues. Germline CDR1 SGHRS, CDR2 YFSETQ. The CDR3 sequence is CASSPPWSSLEQYF. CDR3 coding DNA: TGCGCCAGCAGCCCCCCCTGGTCTTCCCTCGAGCAGTACTTC. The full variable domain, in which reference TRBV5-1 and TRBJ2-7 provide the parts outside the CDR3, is KAGVTQTPRYLIKTRGQQVTLSCSPISGHRSVSWYQQTPGQGLQFLFEYFSETQRNKGNFPGRFSGRQFSNSRSEMNVSTLELGDSALYLCASSPPWSSLEQYFGPGTRLTVT.

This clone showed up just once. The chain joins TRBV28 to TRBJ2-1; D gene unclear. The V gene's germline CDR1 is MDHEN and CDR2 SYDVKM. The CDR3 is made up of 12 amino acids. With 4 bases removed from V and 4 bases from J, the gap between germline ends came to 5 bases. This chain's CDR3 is CASSSVYNEQFF. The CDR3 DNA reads TGTGCCAGCAGTTCGGTATACAATGAGCAGTTCTTC.

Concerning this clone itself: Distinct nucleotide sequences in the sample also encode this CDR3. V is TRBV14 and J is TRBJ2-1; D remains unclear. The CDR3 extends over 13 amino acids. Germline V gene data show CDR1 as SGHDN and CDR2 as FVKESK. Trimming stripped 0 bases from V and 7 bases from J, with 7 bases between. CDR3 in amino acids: CASSQDLGNEQFF. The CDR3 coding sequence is TGTGCCAGCAGCCAAGATTTGGGGAATGAGCAGTTCTTC.

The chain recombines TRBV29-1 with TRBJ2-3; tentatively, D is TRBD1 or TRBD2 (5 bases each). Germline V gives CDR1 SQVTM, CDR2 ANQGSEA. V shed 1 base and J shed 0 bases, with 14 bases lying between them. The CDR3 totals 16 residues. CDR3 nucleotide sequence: TGCAGCGTTGAAGGGCCCGGGGCAGGTAGCACAGATACGCAGTATTTT. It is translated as CSVEGPGAGSTDTQYF.

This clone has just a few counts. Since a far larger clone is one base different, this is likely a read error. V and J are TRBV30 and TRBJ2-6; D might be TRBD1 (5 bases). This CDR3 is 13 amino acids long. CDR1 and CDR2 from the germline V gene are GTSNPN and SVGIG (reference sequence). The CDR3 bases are TGTGCCTGGAGTTTTGGTGGGGCCAACGTCCCGACTTTC. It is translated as CAWSFGGANVPTF.

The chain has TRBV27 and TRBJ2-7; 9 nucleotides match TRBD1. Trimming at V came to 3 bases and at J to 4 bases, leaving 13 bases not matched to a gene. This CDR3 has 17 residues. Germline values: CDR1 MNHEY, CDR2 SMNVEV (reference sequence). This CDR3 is CASSLGISGTGLYEQYF. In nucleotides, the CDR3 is TGTGCCAGCAGTTTGGGGATCTCCGGGACAGGGTTGTACGAGCAGTACTTC.

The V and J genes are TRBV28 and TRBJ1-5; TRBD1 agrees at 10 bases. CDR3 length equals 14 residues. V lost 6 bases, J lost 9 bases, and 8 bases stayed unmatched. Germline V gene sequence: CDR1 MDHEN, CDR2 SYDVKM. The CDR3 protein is CASRDRGELWPQHF. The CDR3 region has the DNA TGTGCCAGCAGGGACAGGGGGGAATTATGGCCCCAGCATTTT.

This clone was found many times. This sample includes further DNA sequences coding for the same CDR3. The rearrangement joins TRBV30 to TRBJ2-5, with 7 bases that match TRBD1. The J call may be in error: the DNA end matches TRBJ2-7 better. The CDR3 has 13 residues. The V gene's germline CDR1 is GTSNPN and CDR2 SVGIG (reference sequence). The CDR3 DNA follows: TGTGCCTGGAGCAGACAGGGTGCCTACGAGCAGTACTTC. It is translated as CAWSRQGAYEQYF.

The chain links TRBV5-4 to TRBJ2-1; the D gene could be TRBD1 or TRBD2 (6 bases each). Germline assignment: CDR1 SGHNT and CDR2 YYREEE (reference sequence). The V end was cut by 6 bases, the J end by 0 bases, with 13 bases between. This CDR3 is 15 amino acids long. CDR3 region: CASTEGGSSYNEQFF. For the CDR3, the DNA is TGTGCCAGCACCGAGGGGGGCAGCTCCTACAATGAGCAGTTCTTC. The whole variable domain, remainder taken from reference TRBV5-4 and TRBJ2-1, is ETGVTQSPTHLIKTRGQQVTLRCSSQSGHNTVSWYQQALGQGPQFIFQYYREEENGRGNFPPRFSGLQFPNYSSELNVNALELDDSALYLCASTEGGSSYNEQFFGPGTRLTVL.

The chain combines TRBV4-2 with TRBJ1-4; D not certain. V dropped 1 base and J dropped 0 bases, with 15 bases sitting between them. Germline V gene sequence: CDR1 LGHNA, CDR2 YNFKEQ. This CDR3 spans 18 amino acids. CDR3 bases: TGTGCCAGCAGCCAAGTCGGGATAAACTTAGCAACTAATGAAAAACTGTTTTTT. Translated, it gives CASSQVGINLATNEKLFF.

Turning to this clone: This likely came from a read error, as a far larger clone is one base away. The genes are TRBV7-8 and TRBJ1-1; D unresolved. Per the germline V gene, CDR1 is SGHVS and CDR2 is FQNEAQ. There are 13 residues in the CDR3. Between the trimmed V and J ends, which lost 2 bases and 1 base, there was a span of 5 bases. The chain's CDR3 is CASSLQRNTEAFF. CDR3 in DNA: TGTGCCAGCAGCTTACAGAGGAACACTGAAGCTTTCTTT.